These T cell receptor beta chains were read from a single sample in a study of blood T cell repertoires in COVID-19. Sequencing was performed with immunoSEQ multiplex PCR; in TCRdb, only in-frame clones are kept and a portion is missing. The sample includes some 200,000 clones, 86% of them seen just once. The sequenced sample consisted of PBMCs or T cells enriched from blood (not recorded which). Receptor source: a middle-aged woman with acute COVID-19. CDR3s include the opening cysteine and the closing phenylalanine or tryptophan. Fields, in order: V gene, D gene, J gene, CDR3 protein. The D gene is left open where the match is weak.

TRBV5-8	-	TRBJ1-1	CASSTRVNTEAFF
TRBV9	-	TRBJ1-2	CASSVGGQTNGRYGYTF
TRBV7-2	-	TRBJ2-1	CASSTGLWGNEQFF
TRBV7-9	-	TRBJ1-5	CASSSTGWNQPQHF
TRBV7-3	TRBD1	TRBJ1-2	CASSLKVGQGGRDGYTF
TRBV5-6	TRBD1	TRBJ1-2	CASNLGGDRAAGYGYTF
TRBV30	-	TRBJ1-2	CAWSVQEGYGYTF
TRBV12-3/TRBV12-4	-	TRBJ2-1	CASMGGEQFF
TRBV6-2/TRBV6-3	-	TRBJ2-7	CASSYSGQWYDTREQYF
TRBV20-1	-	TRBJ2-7	CSASPRFNYEQYF
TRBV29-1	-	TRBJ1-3	CSVFEPGSSGNTIYF
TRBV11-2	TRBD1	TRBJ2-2	CASTPQGADTGELFF
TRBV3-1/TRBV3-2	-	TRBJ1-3	CASSQGRGAGNTIYF
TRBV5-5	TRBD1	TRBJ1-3	CASSKVPGQGIGGNTIYF
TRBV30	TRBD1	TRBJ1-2	CAWTSGGQGYGYTF
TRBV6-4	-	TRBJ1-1	CASSESPATEAFF
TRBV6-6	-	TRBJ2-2	CASEAAPESGELFF
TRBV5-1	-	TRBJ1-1	CASSRVGANTEAFF
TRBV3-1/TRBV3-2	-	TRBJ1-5	CASSQGIRESNQPQHF
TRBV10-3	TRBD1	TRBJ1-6	CAISDKLKDRDNSPLHF
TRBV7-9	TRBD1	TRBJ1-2	CASSLGRDRGHGYTF
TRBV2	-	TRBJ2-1	CASSDGLIGINEQFF
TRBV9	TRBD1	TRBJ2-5	CASSVVPADVLQGKSETQYF
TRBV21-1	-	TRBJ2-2	CASTLGLTGELFF
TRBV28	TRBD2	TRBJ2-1	CASSSGTTEQFF
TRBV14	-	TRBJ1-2	CASSLDSHNYGYTF
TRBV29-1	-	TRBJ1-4	CSGKTAYNEKLFF
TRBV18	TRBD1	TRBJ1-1	CASSPPDRAHAFF
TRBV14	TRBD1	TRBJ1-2	CASSQGQGFNYGYTF
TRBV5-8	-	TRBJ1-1	CASRNSFMNTEAFF
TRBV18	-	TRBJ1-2	CASSPSMAGFDRGYTF
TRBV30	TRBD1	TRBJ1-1	CAWSPGGAHTEAFF
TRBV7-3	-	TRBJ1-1	CASSHSTGIAFF
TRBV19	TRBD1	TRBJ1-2	CASSTYTGTGEGYTF
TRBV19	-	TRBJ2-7	CASAVGRGSYEQYF
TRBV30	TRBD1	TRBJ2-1	CAWNGRGRREQFF
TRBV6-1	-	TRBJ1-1	CASSVSLQGLGNTEAFF
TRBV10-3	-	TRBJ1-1	CAISENGNTEAFF